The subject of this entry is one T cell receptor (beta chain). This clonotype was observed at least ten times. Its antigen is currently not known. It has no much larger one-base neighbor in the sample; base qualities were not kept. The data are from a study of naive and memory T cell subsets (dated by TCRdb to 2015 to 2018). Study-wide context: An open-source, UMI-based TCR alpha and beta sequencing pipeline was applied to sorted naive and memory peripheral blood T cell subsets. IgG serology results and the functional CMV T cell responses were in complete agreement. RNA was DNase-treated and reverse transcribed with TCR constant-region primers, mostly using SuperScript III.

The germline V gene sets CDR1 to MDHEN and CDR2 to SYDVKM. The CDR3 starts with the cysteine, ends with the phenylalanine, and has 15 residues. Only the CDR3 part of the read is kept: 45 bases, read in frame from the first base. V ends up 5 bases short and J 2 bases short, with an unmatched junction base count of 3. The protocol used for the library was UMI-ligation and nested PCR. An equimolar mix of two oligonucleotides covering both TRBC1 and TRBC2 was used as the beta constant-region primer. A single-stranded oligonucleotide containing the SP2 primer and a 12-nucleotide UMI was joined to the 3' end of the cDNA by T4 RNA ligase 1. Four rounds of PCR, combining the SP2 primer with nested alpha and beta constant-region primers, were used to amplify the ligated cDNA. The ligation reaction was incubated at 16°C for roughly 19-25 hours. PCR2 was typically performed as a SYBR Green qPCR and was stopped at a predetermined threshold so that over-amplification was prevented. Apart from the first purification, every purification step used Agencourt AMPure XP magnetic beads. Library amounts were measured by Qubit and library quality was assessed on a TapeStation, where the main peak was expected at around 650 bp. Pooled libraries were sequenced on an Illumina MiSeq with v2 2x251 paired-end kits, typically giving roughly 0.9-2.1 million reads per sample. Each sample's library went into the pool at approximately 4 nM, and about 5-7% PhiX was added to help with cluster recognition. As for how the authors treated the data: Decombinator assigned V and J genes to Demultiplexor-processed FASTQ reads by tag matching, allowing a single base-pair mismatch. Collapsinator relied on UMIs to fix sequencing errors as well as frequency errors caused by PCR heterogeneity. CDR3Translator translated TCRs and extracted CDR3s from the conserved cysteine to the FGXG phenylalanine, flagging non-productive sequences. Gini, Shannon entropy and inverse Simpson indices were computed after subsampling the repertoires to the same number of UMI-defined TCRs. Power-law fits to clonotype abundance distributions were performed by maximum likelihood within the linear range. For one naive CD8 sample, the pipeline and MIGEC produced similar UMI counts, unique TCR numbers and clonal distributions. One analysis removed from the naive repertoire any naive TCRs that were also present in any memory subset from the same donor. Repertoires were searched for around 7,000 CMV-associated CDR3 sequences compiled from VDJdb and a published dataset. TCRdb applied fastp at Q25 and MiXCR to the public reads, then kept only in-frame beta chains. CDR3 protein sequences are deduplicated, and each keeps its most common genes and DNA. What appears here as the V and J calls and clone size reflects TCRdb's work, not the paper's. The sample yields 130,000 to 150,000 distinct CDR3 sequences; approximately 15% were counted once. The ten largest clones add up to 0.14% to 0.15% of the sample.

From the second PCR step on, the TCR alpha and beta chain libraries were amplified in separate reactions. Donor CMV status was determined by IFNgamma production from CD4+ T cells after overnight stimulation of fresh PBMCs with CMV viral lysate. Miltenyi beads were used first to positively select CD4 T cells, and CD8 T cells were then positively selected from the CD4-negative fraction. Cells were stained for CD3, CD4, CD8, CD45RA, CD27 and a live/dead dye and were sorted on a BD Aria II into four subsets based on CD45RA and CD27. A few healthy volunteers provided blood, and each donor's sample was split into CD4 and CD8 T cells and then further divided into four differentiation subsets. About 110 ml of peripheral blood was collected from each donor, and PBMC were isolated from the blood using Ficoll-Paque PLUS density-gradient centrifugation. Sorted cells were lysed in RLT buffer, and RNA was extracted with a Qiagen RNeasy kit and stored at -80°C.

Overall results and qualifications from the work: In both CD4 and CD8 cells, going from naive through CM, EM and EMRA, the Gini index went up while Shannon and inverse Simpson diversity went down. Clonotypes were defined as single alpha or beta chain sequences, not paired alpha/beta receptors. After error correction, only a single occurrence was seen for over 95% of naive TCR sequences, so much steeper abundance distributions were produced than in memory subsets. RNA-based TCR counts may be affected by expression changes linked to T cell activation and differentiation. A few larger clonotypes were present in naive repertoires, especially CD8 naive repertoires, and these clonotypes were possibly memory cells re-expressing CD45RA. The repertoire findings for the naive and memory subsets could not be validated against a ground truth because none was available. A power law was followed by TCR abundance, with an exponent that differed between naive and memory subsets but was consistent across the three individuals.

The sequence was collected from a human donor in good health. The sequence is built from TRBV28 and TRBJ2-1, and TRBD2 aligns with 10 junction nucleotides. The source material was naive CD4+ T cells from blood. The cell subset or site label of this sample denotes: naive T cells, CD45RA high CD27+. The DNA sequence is TGTGCCAGCAGTCAAACTAGCGGGGCCTACAATGAGCAGTTCTTC. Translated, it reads CASSQTSGAYNEQFF. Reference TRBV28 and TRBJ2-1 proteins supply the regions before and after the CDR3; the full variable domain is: DVKVTQSSRYLVKRTGEKVFLECVQDMDHENMFWYRQDPGLGLRLIYFSYDVKMKEKGDIPEGYSVSREKKERFSLILESASTNQTSMYLCASSQTSGAYNEQFFGPGTRLTVL.